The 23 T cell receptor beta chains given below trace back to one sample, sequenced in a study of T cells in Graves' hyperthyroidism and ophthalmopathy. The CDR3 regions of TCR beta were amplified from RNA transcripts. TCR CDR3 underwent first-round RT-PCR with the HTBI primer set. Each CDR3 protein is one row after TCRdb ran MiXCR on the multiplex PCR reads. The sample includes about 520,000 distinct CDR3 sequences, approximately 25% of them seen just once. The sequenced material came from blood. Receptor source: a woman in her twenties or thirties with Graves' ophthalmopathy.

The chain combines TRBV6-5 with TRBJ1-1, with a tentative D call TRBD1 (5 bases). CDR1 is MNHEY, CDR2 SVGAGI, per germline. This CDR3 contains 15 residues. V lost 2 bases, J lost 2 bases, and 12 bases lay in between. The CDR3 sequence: CASSYPQDRNTEAFF. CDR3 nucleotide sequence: TGTGCCAGCAGTTACCCACAGGATAGAAACACTGAAGCTTTCTTT.

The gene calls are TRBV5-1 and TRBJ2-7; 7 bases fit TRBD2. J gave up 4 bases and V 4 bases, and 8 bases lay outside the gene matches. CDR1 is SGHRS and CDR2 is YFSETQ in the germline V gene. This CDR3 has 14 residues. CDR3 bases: TGCGCCAGCAGCCCCGGGAGCGGGAAGTACGAGCAGTACTTC. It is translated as CASSPGSGKYEQYF. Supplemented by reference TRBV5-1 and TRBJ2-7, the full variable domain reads KAGVTQTPRYLIKTRGQQVTLSCSPISGHRSVSWYQQTPGQGLQFLFEYFSETQRNKGNFPGRFSGRQFSNSRSEMNVSTLELGDSALYLCASSPGSGKYEQYFGPGTRLTVT.

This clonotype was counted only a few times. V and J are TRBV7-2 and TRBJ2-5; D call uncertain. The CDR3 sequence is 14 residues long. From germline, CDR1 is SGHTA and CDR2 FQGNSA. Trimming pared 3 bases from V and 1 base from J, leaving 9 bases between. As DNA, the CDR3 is TGTGCCAGCAGCTTTTTCGGGCCCCAAGAGACCCAGTACTTC. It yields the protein CASSFFGPQETQYF. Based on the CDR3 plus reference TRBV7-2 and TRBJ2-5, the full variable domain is GAGVSQSPSNKVTEKGKDVELRCDPISGHTALYWYRQSLGQGLEFLIYFQGNSAPDKSGLPSDRFSAERTGGSVSTLTIQRTQQEDSAVYLCASSFFGPQETQYFGPGTRLLVL.

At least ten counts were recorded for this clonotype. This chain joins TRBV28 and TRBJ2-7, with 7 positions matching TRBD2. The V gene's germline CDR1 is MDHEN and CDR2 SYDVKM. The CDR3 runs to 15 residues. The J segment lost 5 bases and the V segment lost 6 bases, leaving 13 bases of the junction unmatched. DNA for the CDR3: TGTGCCAGCAGAATGGGGGGACTAACCACGGACGAGCAGTACTTC. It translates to CASRMGGLTTDEQYF. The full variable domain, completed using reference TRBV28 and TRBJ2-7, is DVKVTQSSRYLVKRTGEKVFLECVQDMDHENMFWYRQDPGLGLRLIYFSYDVKMKEKGDIPEGYSVSREKKERFSLILESASTNQTSMYLCASRMGGLTTDEQYFGPGTRLTVT.

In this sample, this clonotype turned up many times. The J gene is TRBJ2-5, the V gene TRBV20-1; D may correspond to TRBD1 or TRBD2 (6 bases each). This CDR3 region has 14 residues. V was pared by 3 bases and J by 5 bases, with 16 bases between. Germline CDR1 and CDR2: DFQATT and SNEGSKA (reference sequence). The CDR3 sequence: CSARIVGGRETQYF. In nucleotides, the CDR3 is TGCAGTGCTAGGATAGTGGGGGGCCGTGAGACCCAGTACTTC.

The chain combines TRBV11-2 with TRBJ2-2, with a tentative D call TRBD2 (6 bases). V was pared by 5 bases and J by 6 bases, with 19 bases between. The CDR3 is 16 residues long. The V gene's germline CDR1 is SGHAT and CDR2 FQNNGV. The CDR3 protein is CASSLNAGRAAGELFF. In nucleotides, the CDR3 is TGTGCCAGCAGCCTCAATGCGGGGCGGGCGGCCGGGGAGCTGTTTTTT.

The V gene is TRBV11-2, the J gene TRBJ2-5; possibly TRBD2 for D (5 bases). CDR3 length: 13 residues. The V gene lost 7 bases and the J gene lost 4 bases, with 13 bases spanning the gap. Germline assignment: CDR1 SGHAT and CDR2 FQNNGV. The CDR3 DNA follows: TGTGCCAGCACCGGTCTGGCGGGAGAGACCCAGTACTTC. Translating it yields CASTGLAGETQYF.

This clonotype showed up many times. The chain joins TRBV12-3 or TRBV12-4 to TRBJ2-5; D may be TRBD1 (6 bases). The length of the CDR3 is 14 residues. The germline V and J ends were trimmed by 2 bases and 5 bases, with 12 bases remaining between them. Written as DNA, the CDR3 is TGTGCCAGCAGTTTACACAGGGATGGTGAGACCCAGTACTTC. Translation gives CASSLHRDGETQYF.

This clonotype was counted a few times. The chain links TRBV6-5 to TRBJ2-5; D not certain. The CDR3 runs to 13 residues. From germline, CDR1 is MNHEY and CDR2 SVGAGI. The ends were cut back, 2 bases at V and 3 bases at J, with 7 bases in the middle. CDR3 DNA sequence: TGTGCCAGCAGTTACAAGGCAGAAGAGACCCAGTACTTC. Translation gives CASSYKAEETQYF.

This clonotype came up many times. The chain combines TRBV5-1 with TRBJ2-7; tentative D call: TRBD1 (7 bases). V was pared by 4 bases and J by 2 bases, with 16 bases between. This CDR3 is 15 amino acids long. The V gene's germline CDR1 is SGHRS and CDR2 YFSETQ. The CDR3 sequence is CASSPTGDSTYEQYF. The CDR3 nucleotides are TGCGCCAGCAGCCCGACGGGGGACAGCACCTACGAGCAGTACTTC.

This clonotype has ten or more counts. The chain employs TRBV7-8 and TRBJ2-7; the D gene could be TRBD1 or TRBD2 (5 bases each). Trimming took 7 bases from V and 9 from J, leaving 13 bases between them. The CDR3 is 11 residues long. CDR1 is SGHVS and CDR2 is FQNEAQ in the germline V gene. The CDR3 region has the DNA TGTGCCAGCACCTCCCTTGGGGGGCAGTACTTC. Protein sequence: CASTSLGGQYF.

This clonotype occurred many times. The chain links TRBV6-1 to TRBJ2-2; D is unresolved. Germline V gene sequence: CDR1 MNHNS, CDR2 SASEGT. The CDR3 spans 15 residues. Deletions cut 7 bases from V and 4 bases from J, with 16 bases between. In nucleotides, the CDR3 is TGTGCCAGCAACCCTAGGGCTGGGGTCACCGGGGAGCTGTTTTTT. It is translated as CASNPRAGVTGELFF.

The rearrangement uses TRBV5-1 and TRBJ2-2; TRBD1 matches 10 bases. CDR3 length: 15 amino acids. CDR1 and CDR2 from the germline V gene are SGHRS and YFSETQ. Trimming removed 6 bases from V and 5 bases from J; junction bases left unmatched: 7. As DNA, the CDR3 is TGCGCCAGCACCCTCGACAGGGGGCAGACCGGGGAGCTGTTTTTT. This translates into CASTLDRGQTGELFF.

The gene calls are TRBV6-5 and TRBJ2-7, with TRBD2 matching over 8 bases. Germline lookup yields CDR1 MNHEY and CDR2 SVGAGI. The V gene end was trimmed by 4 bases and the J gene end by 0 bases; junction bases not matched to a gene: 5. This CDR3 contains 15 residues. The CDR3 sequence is CASSFTSGSSYEQYF. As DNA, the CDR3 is TGTGCCAGCAGTTTTACTAGCGGAAGCTCCTACGAGCAGTACTTC.

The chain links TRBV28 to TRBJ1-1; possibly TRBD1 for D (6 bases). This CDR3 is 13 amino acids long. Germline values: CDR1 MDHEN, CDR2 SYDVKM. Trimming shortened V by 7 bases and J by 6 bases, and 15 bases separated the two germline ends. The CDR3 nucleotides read TGTGCCAGCACCCTAGGGGGTCGCGCTGAAGCTTTCTTT. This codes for CASTLGGRAEAFF.

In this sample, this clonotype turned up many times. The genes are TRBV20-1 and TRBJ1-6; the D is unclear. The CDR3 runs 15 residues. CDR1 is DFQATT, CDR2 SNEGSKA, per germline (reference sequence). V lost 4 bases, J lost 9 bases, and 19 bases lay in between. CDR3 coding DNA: TGCAGTGCTAAGGGCGATGGACCCTGGGGTTCACCCCTCCACTTT. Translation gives CSAKGDGPWGSPLHF.

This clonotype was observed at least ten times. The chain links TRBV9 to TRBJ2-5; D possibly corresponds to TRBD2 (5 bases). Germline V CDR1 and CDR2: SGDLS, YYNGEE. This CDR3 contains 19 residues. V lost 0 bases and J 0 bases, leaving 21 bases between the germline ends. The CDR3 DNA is TGTGCCAGCAGCGTAGCTGGGGTAGCTCTCTCGGGGTACCAAGAGACCCAGTACTTC. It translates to CASSVAGVALSGYQETQYF.

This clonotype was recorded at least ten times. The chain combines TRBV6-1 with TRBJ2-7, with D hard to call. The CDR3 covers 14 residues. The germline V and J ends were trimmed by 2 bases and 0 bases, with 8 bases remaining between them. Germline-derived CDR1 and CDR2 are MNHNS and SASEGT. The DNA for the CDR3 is TGTGCCAGCAGTGAAAACCCCAGCTCCTACGAGCAGTACTTC. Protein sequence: CASSENPSSYEQYF.

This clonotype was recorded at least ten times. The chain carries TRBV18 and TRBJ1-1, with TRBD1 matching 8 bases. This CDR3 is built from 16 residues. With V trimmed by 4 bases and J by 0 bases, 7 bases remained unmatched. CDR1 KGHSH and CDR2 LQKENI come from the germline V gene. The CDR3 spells CASSQKTGGLNTEAFF. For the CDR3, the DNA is TGTGCCAGCTCACAAAAAACAGGGGGACTGAACACTGAAGCTTTCTTT.

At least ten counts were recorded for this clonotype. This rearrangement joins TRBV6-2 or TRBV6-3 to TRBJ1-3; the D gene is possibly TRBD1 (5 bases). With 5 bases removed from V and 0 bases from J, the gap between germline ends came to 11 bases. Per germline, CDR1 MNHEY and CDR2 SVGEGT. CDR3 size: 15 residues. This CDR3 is CASSRDGNSGNTIYF. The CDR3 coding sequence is TGTGCCAGCAGTCGGGACGGAAACTCTGGAAACACCATATATTTT.

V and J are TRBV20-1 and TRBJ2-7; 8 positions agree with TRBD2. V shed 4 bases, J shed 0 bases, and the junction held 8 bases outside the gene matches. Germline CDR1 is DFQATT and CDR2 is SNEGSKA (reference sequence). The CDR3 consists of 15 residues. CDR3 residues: CSAKTLAEPSYEQYF. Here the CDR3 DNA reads TGCAGTGCTAAGACACTAGCGGAACCCTCCTACGAGCAGTACTTC.

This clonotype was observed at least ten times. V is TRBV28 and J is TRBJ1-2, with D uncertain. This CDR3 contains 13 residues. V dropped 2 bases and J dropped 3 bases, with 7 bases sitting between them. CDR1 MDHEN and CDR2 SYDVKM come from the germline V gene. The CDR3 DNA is TGTGCCAGCAGTTTACAGGTGCACTATGGCTACACCTTC. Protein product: CASSLQVHYGYTF.

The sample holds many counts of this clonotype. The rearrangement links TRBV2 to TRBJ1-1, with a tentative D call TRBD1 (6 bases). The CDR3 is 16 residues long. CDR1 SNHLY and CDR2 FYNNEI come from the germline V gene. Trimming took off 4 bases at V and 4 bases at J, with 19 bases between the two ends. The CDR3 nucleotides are TGTGCCAGCAGTGGGGGGCCGACAGATTGGAGCACTGAAGCTTTCTTT. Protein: CASSGGPTDWSTEAFF.